This is a list of T cell receptor beta chains from one sample in a study of blood T cell repertoires in COVID-19. Libraries were prepared by immunoSEQ multiplex PCR; TCRdb keeps only in-frame clonotypes and omits some of them. Of about 130,000 clones in the sample, roughly 80% are singletons; the top ten hold around 6%. The sample taken for sequencing was peripheral blood. These receptors were taken from a man in his sixties with acute or convalescent COVID-19. CDR3s include the opening cysteine and the closing phenylalanine or tryptophan. D genes are given only for firm matches. Not every row has a clone size; where given, it reads once, few, many or a size class.

V gene,D gene,J gene,clone size,CDR3 DNA,CDR3 protein
TRBV21-1,NA,TRBJ1-4,NA,TGTGCCAGCAGCGGAGGGGACGATAGAAAACAGTGGCCGAGGGAAAAACTGTTTTTT,CASSGGDDRKQWPREKLFF
TRBV12-3/TRBV12-4,NA,TRBJ2-1,NA,TGTGCCAGCGGCATCCTGGCAGAGCAGTTCTTC,CASGILAEQFF
TRBV5-1,TRBD1,TRBJ2-3,NA,TGCGCCAGCAGCTCCGGGACAGGGCGCACAGATACGCAGTATTTT,CASSSGTGRTDTQYF
TRBV5-1,NA,TRBJ2-7,NA,TGCGCCAGCAGCTTGTCAACAACCTACGAGCAGTACTTC,CASSLSTTYEQYF
TRBV7-3,TRBD2,TRBJ2-7,NA,TGTGCCAGCAGTGTAGCGGGGCCGAGTGAGCAGTACTTC,CASSVAGPSEQYF
TRBV6-5,NA,TRBJ1-1,NA,TGTGCCAGCAGTTACAAAGGGGATGAAGCTTTCTTT,CASSYKGDEAFF
TRBV5-8,TRBD1,TRBJ2-7,NA,TGTGCCAGCAGCGCGCTGGGACAGGGTCACAACGAGCAGTACTTC,CASSALGQGHNEQYF
TRBV19,NA,TRBJ1-2,few,TGTGCCAGTAGTTCCACCGCCCTCACAGGGATCGATGGCTACACCTTC,CASSSTALTGIDGYTF
TRBV7-8,NA,TRBJ2-5,NA,TGTGCCAGCAGTAGAGGCGAGGCGGAGACCCAGTACTTC,CASSRGEAETQYF
TRBV18,NA,TRBJ1-2,once,TGTGCCAGCTCACCACAGGGAGGTGACTATGGCTACACCTTC,CASSPQGGDYGYTF
TRBV27,TRBD1,TRBJ2-1,NA,TGTGCCAGCAGTTTATGGGGACAGGGGAGTGAGCAGTTCTTC,CASSLWGQGSEQFF
TRBV15,NA,TRBJ1-1,few,TGTGCCACCAGCAGAGGAGGGTATGAAGCTTTCTTT,CATSRGGYEAFF
TRBV6-5,TRBD1,TRBJ1-1,once,TGTGCCAGCAGTCCGAACAGGGGACGGCTCTCTGAAGCTTTCTTT,CASSPNRGRLSEAFF
TRBV4-1,NA,TRBJ1-4,few,TGCGCCAGCAGTTACCAGGGGAGGGGTAATGAAAAACTGTTTTTT,CASSYQGRGNEKLFF
TRBV27,NA,TRBJ1-1,few,TGTGCCAGCAGTTTTGCCGGGATGTGGGGTGAAGCTTTCTTT,CASSFAGMWGEAFF
TRBV2,NA,TRBJ2-7,NA,TGTGCCAGCCGGGTGTCTAGCGTGAGCTCCTACGAGCAGTACTTC,CASRVSSVSSYEQYF
TRBV27,TRBD2,TRBJ2-7,once,TGTGCCAGCAGTTTGTCGGGGGGGCCTGGCGAGCAGTACTTC,CASSLSGGPGEQYF
TRBV7-2,NA,TRBJ2-2,NA,TGTGCCAGCAGGATCGCAGGGCCCGGGGAGCTGTTTTTT,CASRIAGPGELFF
TRBV29-1,TRBD1,TRBJ1-4,NA,TGCAGCGTTCAAACCGGGACAGGTCGGGAAAAACTGTTTTTT,CSVQTGTGREKLFF
TRBV27,TRBD2,TRBJ2-7,NA,TGTGCCAGCAGTTTATCGGGCGGGAGCCTCTACGAGCAGTACTTC,CASSLSGGSLYEQYF
TRBV6-2/TRBV6-3,NA,TRBJ2-7,once,TGTGCCAGCAGTGCCGGGTTCTACGAGCAGTACTTC,CASSAGFYEQYF
TRBV10-2,NA,TRBJ2-1,few,TGCGCCAGCAGTGAGTCTCGCGGAACTGAGCAGTTCTTC,CASSESRGTEQFF
TRBV7-2,TRBD2,TRBJ2-7,NA,TGTGCCAGCAGCTTAAGTGGGGCGGGAGGATACGAGCAGTACTTC,CASSLSGAGGYEQYF
TRBV4-2,TRBD2,TRBJ2-7,NA,TGTGCCAGCAGCCAAGATCTGGCTAGCGGGAGTGTCGAGCAGTACTTC,CASSQDLASGSVEQYF
TRBV7-3,TRBD1,TRBJ1-1,NA,TGTGCCAGCAGTACAGGGGAGAACACTGAAGCTTTCTTT,CASSTGENTEAFF
TRBV12-3/TRBV12-4,NA,TRBJ2-5,NA,TGTGCCAGCAGTTTACGGTCTGTGGAGACCCAGTACTTC,CASSLRSVETQYF
TRBV3-1/TRBV3-2,NA,TRBJ1-3,NA,TGTGCCAGCAGCCTTTCTTCGACCGGACTCTCTGGAAACACCATATATTTT,CASSLSSTGLSGNTIYF
TRBV11-3,TRBD1,TRBJ1-1,once,TGTGCCAGCAGCTCCAGGGGGTGGTTGCGGAACACTGAAGCTTTCTTT,CASSSRGWLRNTEAFF
TRBV12-3/TRBV12-4,NA,TRBJ1-1,NA,TGTGCCAGCAGTTTTATCCGAGGGGAAGCTTTCTTT,CASSFIRGEAFF
TRBV7-8,TRBD1,TRBJ2-7,NA,TGTGCCAGCAGCCTGGGGACAGGGGGGGTCCGGGAGCAGTACTTC,CASSLGTGGVREQYF
TRBV6-5,NA,TRBJ1-1,NA,TGTGCCAGCAGTGACTCGGCGGGTCATAACACTGAAGCTTTCTTT,CASSDSAGHNTEAFF
TRBV28,NA,TRBJ2-3,NA,TGTGCCAGCACCCCGGTTTATTATTATACGCAGTATTTT,CASTPVYYYTQYF
TRBV7-2,TRBD1,TRBJ2-7,NA,TGTGCCAGCAGCCTTCCACAGGGGGCTACCTACGAGCAGTACTTC,CASSLPQGATYEQYF
TRBV7-9,NA,TRBJ2-5,NA,TGTGCCAGCAGCTTACTGCAGGGCAATCAAGAGACCCAGTACTTC,CASSLLQGNQETQYF
TRBV5-4,TRBD2,TRBJ2-1,NA,TGTGCCAGCAGGGGCATAGCGGGGGGGGCTTACAATGAGCAGTTCTTC,CASRGIAGGAYNEQFF
TRBV3-1/TRBV3-2,TRBD2,TRBJ2-3,NA,TGTGCCAGCAGCCAAGGAGGACGGGGGGGCGGGACAGATACGCAGTATTTT,CASSQGGRGGGTDTQYF
TRBV12-3/TRBV12-4,TRBD1,TRBJ1-1,NA,TGTGCCAGCAGCTACAGGGGGGCTTTCTTT,CASSYRGAFF
TRBV6-5,NA,TRBJ2-7,NA,TGTGCCAGCCGGTCGAACGCTGACTACGAGCAGTACTTC,CASRSNADYEQYF
TRBV18,TRBD2,TRBJ2-1,NA,TGTGCCAGCTCACAACTAGCGGGAGGGTACAATGAGCAGTTCTTC,CASSQLAGGYNEQFF
TRBV24-1,TRBD1,TRBJ1-5,few,TGTGCCACCAGTGGGACAGGGGTGAGTAGCAATCAGCCCCAGCATTTT,CATSGTGVSSNQPQHF
TRBV19,TRBD2,TRBJ2-3,NA,TGTGCCAGTAGTAGGACTAGCGGGAGGTTCACAGATACGCAGTATTTT,CASSRTSGRFTDTQYF
TRBV30,NA,TRBJ1-1,NA,TGTGCCTGGACTCATCAGGGGTATTCTGAAGCTTTCTTT,CAWTHQGYSEAFF
TRBV12-5,TRBD2,TRBJ2-1,NA,TGTGCTAGCGGACTAGCTCGATCCTTTGGCAATGAGCAGTTCTTC,CASGLARSFGNEQFF
TRBV5-5,TRBD1,TRBJ1-1,NA,TGTGCCAGCAGCTTGTGGACAGGGGGCGCAGAAGCTTTCTTT,CASSLWTGGAEAFF
TRBV11-2,NA,TRBJ2-4,NA,TGTGCCAGCAGCCCCGCAGGGGTAGCCAAAAACATTCAGTACTTC,CASSPAGVAKNIQYF
TRBV28,TRBD1,TRBJ2-7,NA,TGTGCCAGCAGGCGGGCCGGGACAGGTATTATCTACGAGCAGTACTTC,CASRRAGTGIIYEQYF
TRBV5-6,NA,TRBJ1-5,NA,TGTGCCAGCAGCCCCCAAGCAGGGATCAATCAGCCCCAGCATTTT,CASSPQAGINQPQHF
TRBV10-3,TRBD2,TRBJ2-5,NA,TGTGCCATCAGTGAGACACTAGCGGGAGGCCAAGAGACCCAGTACTTC,CAISETLAGGQETQYF
TRBV13,NA,TRBJ2-4,NA,TGTGCCAGCAGCCCCGGGGAGACAATAGCCAAAAACATTCAGTACTTC,CASSPGETIAKNIQYF
TRBV7-9,NA,TRBJ1-5,NA,TGTGCCAGCAGCTTAGGGGGGCCAGGGAGCAATCAGCCCCAGCATTTT,CASSLGGPGSNQPQHF